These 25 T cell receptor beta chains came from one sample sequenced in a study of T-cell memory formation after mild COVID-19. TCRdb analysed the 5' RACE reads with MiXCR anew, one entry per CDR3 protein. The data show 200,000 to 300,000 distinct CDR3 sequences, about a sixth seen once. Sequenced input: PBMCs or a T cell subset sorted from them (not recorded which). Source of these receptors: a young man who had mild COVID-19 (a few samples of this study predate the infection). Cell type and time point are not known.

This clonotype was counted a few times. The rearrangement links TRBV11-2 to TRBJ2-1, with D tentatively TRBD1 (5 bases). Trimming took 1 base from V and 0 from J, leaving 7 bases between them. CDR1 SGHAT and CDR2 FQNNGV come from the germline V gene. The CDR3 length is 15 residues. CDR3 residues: CASSLGTLSYNEQFF. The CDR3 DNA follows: TGTGCCAGCAGCTTAGGGACACTCTCCTACAATGAGCAGTTCTTC.

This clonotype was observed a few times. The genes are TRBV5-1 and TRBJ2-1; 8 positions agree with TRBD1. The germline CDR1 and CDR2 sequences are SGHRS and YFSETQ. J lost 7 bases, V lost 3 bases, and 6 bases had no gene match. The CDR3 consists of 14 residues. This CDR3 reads CASSWGTGLNEQFF. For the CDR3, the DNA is TGCGCCAGCAGCTGGGGGACAGGTTTGAATGAGCAGTTCTTC.

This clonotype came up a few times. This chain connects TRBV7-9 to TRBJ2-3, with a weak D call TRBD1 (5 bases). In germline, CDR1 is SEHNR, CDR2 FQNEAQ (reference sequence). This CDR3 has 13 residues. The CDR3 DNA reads TGTGCTAATGAGCCCGGACAATTGGATACGCAGTATTTT. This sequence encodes CANEPGQLDTQYF.

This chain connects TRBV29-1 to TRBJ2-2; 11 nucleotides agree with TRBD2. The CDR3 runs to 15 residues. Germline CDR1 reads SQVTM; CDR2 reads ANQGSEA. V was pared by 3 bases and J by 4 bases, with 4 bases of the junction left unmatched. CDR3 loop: CSVDPSGGSTGELFF. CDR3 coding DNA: TGCAGCGTTGACCCTAGCGGGGGGTCCACCGGGGAGCTGTTTTTT.

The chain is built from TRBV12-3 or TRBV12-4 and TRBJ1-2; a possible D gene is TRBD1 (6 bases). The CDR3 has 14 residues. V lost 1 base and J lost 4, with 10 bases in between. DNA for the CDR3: TGTGCCAGCAGTTTAGGGGGGCGAGTCTATGGCTACACCTTC. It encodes CASSLGGRVYGYTF.

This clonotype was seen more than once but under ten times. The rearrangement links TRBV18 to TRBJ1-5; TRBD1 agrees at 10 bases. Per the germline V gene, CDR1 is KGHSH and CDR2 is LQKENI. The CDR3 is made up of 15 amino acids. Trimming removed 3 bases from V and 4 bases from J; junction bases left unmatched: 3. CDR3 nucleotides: TGTGCCAGCTCACCCCCGGGACAGGGGAATCAGCCCCAGCATTTT. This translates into CASSPPGQGNQPQHF.

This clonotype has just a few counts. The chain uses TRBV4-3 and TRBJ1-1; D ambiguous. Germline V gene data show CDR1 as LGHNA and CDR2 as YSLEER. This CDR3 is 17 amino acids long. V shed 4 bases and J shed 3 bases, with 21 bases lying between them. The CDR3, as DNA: TGCGCCAGCAGCCTCCACAAGGGTTACGTGCGCGACACTGAAGCTTTCTTT. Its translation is CASSLHKGYVRDTEAFF.

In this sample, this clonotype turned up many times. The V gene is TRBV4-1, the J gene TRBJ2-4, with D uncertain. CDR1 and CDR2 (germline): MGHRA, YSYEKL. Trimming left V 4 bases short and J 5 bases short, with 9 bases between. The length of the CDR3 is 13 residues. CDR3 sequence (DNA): TGCGCCAGCAGCCTCGACGACCAAAACATTCAGTACTTC. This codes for CASSLDDQNIQYF.

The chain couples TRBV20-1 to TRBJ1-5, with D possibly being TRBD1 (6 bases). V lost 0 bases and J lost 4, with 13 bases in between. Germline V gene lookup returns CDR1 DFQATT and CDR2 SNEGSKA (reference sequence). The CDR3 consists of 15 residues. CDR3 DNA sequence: TGCAGTGCTAGAGATCCCCGGGGACAAAATCAGCCCCAGCATTTT. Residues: CSARDPRGQNQPQHF.

The CDR3 reads CASSDLLAGRNEQFF. DNA for the CDR3: TGTGCCAGCAGCGACTTGCTAGCGGGGCGCAATGAGCAGTTCTTC. The V gene is TRBV7-2, the J gene TRBJ2-1; 9 bases are shared with TRBD2. The germline gives CDR1 SGHTA, CDR2 FQGNSA. V lost 5 bases and J lost 6; bases outside the gene matches: 8. This CDR3 has 15 residues.

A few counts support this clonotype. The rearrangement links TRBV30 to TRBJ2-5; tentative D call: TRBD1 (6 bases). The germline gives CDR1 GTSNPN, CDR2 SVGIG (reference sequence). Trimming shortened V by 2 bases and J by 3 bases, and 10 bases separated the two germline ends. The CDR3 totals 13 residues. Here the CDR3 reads CAWSLGAEETQYF. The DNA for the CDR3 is TGTGCCTGGAGTTTGGGGGCGGAAGAGACCCAGTACTTC. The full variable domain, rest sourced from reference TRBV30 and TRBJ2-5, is SQTIHQWPATLVQPVGSPLSLECTVEGTSNPNLYWYRQAAGRGLQLLFYSVGIGQISSEVPQNLSASRPQDRQFILSSKKLLLSDSGFYLCAWSLGAEETQYFGPGTRLLVL.

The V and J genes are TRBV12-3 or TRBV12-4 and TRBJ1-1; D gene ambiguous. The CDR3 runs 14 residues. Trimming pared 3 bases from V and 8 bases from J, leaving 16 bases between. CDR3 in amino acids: CASSFLPAEREAFF. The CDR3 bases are TGTGCCAGCAGTTTTCTTCCAGCAGAGAGGGAAGCTTTCTTT.

In DNA, the CDR3 is TGTGCCAGCAGTTCTGATACAGGGTATGGCTACACCTTC. As protein: CASSSDTGYGYTF. The V call is TRBV5-4, the J call TRBJ1-2, with D perhaps matching TRBD1 (6 bases). The germline V gene encodes CDR1 SGHNT and CDR2 YYREEE (reference sequence). The V end lost 5 bases, the J end lost 5 bases, and 13 bases lay between the germline ends. The CDR3 loop spans 13 amino acids.

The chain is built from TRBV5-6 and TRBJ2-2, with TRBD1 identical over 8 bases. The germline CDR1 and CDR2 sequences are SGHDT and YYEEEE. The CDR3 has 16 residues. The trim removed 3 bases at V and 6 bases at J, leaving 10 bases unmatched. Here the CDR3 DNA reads TGTGCCAGCAGCTCGCCAGACAGGGGAGTGTCCGGGGAGCTGTTTTTT. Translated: CASSSPDRGVSGELFF.

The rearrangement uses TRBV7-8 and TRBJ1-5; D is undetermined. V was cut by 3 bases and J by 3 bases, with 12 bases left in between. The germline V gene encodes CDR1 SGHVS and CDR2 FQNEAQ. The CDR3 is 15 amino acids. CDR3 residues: CASSFGTWDNQPQHF. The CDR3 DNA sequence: TGTGCCAGCAGCTTCGGTACATGGGACAATCAGCCCCAGCATTTT.

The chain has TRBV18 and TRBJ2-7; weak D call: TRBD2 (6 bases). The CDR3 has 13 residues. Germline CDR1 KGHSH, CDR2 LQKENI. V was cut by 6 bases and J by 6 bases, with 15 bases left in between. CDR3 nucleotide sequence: TGTGCCAGCTCCCCTGACACGGGAGTCGAGCAGTACGTC. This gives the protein CASSPDTGVEQYV.

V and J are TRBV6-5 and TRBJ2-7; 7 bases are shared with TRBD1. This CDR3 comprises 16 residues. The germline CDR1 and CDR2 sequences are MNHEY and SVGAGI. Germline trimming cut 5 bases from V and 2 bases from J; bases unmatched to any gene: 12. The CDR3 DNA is TGTGCCAGCAGTACCGCCCGGACAGGAATTCCCTACGAGCAGTACTTC. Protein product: CASSTARTGIPYEQYF.

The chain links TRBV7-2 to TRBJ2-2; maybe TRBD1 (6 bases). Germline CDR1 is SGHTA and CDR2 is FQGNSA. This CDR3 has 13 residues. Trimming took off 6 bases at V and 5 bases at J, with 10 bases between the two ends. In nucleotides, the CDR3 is TGTGCCAGCAGACCACAGGGTACCGGGGAGCTGTTTTTT. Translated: CASRPQGTGELFF.

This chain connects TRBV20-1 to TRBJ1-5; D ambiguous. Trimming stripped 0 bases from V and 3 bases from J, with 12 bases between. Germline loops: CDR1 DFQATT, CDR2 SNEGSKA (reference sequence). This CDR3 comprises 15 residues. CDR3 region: CSARDRAIPNQPQHF. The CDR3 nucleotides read TGCAGTGCTAGAGATCGGGCCATCCCCAATCAGCCCCAGCATTTT.

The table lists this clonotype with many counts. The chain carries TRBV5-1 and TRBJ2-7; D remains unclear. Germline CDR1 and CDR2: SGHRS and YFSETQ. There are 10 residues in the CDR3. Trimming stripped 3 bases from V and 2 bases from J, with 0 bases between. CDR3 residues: CASSSYEQYV. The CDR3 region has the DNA TGCGCCAGCAGCTCCTACGAGCAGTACGTC.

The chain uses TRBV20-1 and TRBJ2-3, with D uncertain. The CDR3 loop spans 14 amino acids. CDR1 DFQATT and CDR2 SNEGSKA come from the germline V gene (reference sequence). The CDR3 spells CSTGRRQSTDTQYF. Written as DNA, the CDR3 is TGCAGCACCGGGCGTCGCCAAAGCACAGATACGCAGTATTTT.

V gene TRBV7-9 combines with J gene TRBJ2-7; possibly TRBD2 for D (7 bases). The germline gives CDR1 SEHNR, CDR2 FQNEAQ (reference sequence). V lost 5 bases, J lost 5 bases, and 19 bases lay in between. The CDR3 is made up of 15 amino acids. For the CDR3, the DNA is TGTGCCAGCAGCCCCGAAGGTGGGGGGGCCCACGAGCAGTACTTC. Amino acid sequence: CASSPEGGGAHEQYF.

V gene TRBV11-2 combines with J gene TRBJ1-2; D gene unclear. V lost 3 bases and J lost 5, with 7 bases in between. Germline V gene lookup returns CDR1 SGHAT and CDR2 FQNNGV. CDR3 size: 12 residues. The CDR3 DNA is TGTGCCAGCAGCTTTGGTCAGTATGGCTACACCTTC. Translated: CASSFGQYGYTF. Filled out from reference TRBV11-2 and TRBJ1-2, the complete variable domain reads EAGVAQSPRYKIIEKRQSVAFWCNPISGHATLYWYQQILGQGPKLLIQFQNNGVVDDSQLPKDRFSAERLKGVDSTLKIQPAKLEDSAVYLCASSFGQYGYTFGSGTRLTVV.

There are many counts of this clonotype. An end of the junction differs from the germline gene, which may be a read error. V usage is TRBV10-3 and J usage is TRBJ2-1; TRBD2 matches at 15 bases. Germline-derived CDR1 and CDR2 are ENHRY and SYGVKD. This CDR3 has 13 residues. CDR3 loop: CAISGPGLAGGLF. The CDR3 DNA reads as TGTGCCATCAGTGGACCGGGACTAGCGGGGGGACTCTTC.

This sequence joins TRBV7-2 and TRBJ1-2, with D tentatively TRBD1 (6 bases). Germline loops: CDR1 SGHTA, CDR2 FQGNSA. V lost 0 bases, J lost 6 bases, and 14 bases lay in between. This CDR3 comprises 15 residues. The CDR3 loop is CASSLAAGADNGYTF. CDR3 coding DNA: TGTGCCAGCAGCTTAGCGGCGGGGGCTGATAATGGCTACACCTTC.